These 9 T cell receptor beta chains share one sample of origin, sequenced in a study of glioma-infiltrating T cells (dated by TCRdb to about 2016). Instrument used: Illumina MiSeq. TCR alpha and beta CDR3 regions were amplified with the iRepertoire nested amplicon-rescue multiplex PCR (arm-PCR) platform from RNA. The public reads were run again by TCRdb, first through fastp at Q25 and then through MiXCR, and only productive beta chains were kept. Each entry merges the rows of one CDR3 protein and shows their most common DNA and genes. The sample includes approximately 4,700 distinct CDR3 sequences, with around 25% observed a single time. Roughly 8.7% of the sample is held by the ten biggest clonotypes. Material: glioma tissue, nonneoplastic brain tissue, or PBMCs (not recorded which). These receptors all stem from a human donor with low-grade glioma or glioblastoma, undergoing nonglioma brain surgery, or in good health (not recorded which).

Ten or more counts support this clonotype. V is TRBV14 and J is TRBJ2-7; TRBD1 is a possible D gene (5 bases). The CDR3 runs to 15 residues. Looked up from germline, CDR1 is SGHDN and CDR2 is FVKESK. With 0 bases removed from V and 0 bases from J, the gap between germline ends came to 9 bases. The DNA of the CDR3 is TGTGCCAGCAGCCAAGATCCCGGACACTCCTACGAGCAGTACTTC. Protein product: CASSQDPGHSYEQYF.

This clonotype is medium-sized. The chain couples TRBV20-1 to TRBJ2-7; no definite D call. Germline lookup yields CDR1 DFQATT and CDR2 SNEGSKA (reference sequence). The CDR3 length is 14 residues. Trimming left V 3 bases short and J 0 bases short, with 12 bases between. The CDR3 region is CSASTEYISYEQYF. The CDR3 region has the DNA TGCAGTGCTAGCACTGAGTACATCTCCTACGAGCAGTACTTC.

In the case of this clonotype: This may be a read error: a much more frequent sequence differs by one nucleotide. This chain joins TRBV5-1 and TRBJ2-3; D unresolved. V gave up 3 bases and J gave up 0 bases, with 8 bases separating them. CDR3 length: 14 amino acids. Germline V gives CDR1 SGHRS, CDR2 YFSETQ. As DNA, the CDR3 is TGCGCCAGCAGCTCCGTAAGTAGCACAGATACGCAGTATTTT. Amino acids: CASSSVSSTDTQYF.

The V and J genes are TRBV18 and TRBJ2-7; the D gene could be TRBD1 or TRBD2 (6 bases each). With 3 bases removed from V and 0 bases from J, the gap between germline ends came to 15 bases. This CDR3 contains 16 residues. Germline CDR1 and CDR2: KGHSH and LQKENI. CDR3 residues: CASSPLRGAPSYEQYV. DNA for the CDR3: TGTGCCAGCTCACCGCTGAGGGGGGCCCCCTCCTACGAGCAGTACGTC.

This clonotype was recorded many times. J is TRBJ1-1 and V is TRBV19, with D perhaps TRBD1 (5 bases). CDR3 length: 14 residues. Trimming shortened V by 4 bases and J by 2 bases, and 11 bases separated the two germline ends. Germline loops: CDR1 LNHDA, CDR2 SQIVND (reference sequence). The chain's CDR3 is CASSTPTANTEAFF. The DNA for the CDR3 is TGTGCCAGTAGTACGCCGACAGCAAACACTGAAGCTTTCTTT.

Many counts were recorded for this clonotype. CDR3: CASSQDEFEGTQYF. CDR3 nucleotide sequence: TGTGCCAGCAGCCAAGATGAGTTTGAAGGGACCCAGTACTTC. The chain combines TRBV3-1 with TRBJ2-5; no reliable D call. Germline lookup yields CDR1 LGHDT and CDR2 YNNKEL (reference sequence). This CDR3 has 14 amino acids. Deletions cut 0 bases from V and 7 bases from J, with 12 bases between.

This clonotype is termed medium-sized. V gene TRBV7-9 combines with J gene TRBJ1-2; possible D gene TRBD1, 5 bases. Per germline, CDR1 SEHNR and CDR2 FQNEAQ (reference sequence). The ends were cut back, 4 bases at V and 4 bases at J, with 7 bases in the middle. CDR3 length: 12 residues. The CDR3 here is CASSSQGYGYTF. The DNA for the CDR3 is TGTGCCAGCAGCTCCCAGGGCTATGGCTACACCTTC.

This clonotype was seen at least ten times. In DNA, the CDR3 is TGTGCCAGCAGCTCCGTCTCGCCGGAGACCCAGTACTTC. The encoded protein is CASSSVSPETQYF. This chain connects TRBV7-9 to TRBJ2-5; D is ambiguous. The CDR3 is 13 amino acids. Trimming removed 4 bases at V and 5 bases at J, with 11 bases between. CDR1 and CDR2 (germline): SEHNR, FQNEAQ (reference sequence). Full variable domain (outside the CDR3, taken from reference TRBV7-9 and TRBJ2-5): DTGVSQNPRHKITKRGQNVTFRCDPISEHNRLYWYRQTLGQGPEFLTYFQNEAQLEKSRLLSDRFSAERPKGSFSTLEIQRTEQGDSAMYLCASSSVSPETQYFGPGTRLLVL.

V gene TRBV4-1 combines with J gene TRBJ2-1; tentatively, D is TRBD1 or TRBD2 (6 bases each). Germline V gene data show CDR1 as MGHRA and CDR2 as YSYEKL. V dropped 6 bases and J dropped 4 bases, with 19 bases sitting between them. This CDR3 is 16 amino acids long. CDR3 loop: CASSPASRGAYNEQFF. For the CDR3, the DNA is TGCGCCAGCAGTCCCGCTAGTAGGGGGGCGTACAATGAGCAGTTCTTC.